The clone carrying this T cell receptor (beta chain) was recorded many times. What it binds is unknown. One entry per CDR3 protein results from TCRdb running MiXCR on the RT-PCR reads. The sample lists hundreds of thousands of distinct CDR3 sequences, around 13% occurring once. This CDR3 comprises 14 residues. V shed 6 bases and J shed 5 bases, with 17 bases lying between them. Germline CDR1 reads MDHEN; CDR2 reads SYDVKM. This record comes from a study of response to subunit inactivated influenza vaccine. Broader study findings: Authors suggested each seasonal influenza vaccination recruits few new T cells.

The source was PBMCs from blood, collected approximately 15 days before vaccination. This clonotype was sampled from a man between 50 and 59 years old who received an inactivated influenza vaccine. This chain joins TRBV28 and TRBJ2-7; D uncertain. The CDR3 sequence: CASSGPRLSDEQYF. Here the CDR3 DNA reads TGTGCCAGCAGCGGGCCCAGGCTTTCGGACGAGCAGTACTTC.